This passage covers 30 T cell receptor beta chains from one sample sequenced in a study of cytotoxic CD8 clonotypes in ibrutinib-treated CLL. Generated by immunoSEQ multiplex PCR, the TCRdb table keeps only in-frame clones and is missing some. This table has about 140,000 clones, around 93% appearing once. The sequencing used PBMCs, collected after 12 months of ibrutinib treatment. The receptor source for this set is a human donor with chronic lymphocytic leukemia.

The genes are TRBV28 and TRBJ1-5; 7 bases agree with TRBD1. Germline V gene data show CDR1 as MDHEN and CDR2 as SYDVKM. The CDR3 covers 14 residues. The J segment lost 9 bases and the V segment lost 10 bases, leaving 15 bases of the junction unmatched. The CDR3 region is CAIEPGQPVGPQHF. In DNA form, the CDR3 reads TGTGCCATCGAACCGGGACAGCCCGTAGGGCCCCAGCATTTT.

The chain has TRBV28 and TRBJ2-1; 11 bases line up with TRBD1. The CDR3 has 20 amino acids. CDR1 and CDR2 (germline): MDHEN, SYDVKM. The J segment lost 7 bases and the V segment lost 2 bases, leaving 19 bases of the junction unmatched. CDR3 nucleotides: TGTGCCAGCAGTTTAGGATATGGACAGGGGGCCTACCCCTACCTAAATGAGCAGTTCTTC. Protein product: CASSLGYGQGAYPYLNEQFF. The entire variable domain, with the rest obtained from reference TRBV28 and TRBJ2-1, is as follows: DVKVTQSSRYLVKRTGEKVFLECVQDMDHENMFWYRQDPGLGLRLIYFSYDVKMKEKGDIPEGYSVSREKKERFSLILESASTNQTSMYLCASSLGYGQGAYPYLNEQFFGPGTRLTVL.

The chain is built from TRBV9 and TRBJ2-3; TRBD2 matches at 10 bases. Germline V gene data show CDR1 as SGDLS and CDR2 as YYNGEE. The CDR3 consists of 18 residues. V dropped 3 bases and J dropped 3; count of bases not matched to a gene: 13. The CDR3 region is CASSALPVAGGRTDTQYF. CDR3 coding DNA: TGTGCCAGCAGCGCGCTGCCCGTAGCGGGAGGTCGTACAGATACGCAGTATTTT.

CDR3 in DNA: TGTGCCAGCAGTGAACCGGGAGAAGAGACCCAGTACTTC. Its translation: CASSEPGEETQYF. The chain employs TRBV2 and TRBJ2-5, with D possibly being TRBD2 (6 bases). The CDR3 is 13 residues long. Trimming stripped 2 bases from V and 3 bases from J, with 7 bases between. The germline V gene has CDR1 SNHLY and CDR2 FYNNEI. Full variable domain (outside the CDR3, taken from reference TRBV2 and TRBJ2-5): EPEVTQTPSHQVTQMGQEVILRCVPISNHLYFYWYRQILGQKVEFLVSFYNNEISEKSEIFDDQFSVERPDGSNFTLKIRSTKLEDSAMYFCASSEPGEETQYFGPGTRLLVL.

The chain has TRBV2 and TRBJ2-7, with D possibly being TRBD2 (5 bases). The CDR3 is made up of 13 amino acids. Trimming removed 5 bases from V and 3 bases from J, with 11 bases in between. In germline, CDR1 is SNHLY, CDR2 FYNNEI. CDR3 in DNA: TGTGCCAGCAGTTGGGAGAGAAGCTACGAGCAGTACTTC. Translating it yields CASSWERSYEQYF.

The chain is built from TRBV5-6 and TRBJ1-2; the D gene is possibly TRBD1 (5 bases). Germline lookup yields CDR1 SGHDT and CDR2 YYEEEE. CDR3 length: 11 amino acids. V was clipped by 2 bases and J by 10 bases, with 9 bases between them. This CDR3 is CASSFSGDYTF. Here the CDR3 DNA reads TGTGCCAGCAGCTTCTCGGGGGACTACACCTTC. The full variable domain, its missing parts supplied by reference TRBV5-6 and TRBJ1-2, is DAGVTQSPTHLIKTRGQQVTLRCSPKSGHDTVSWYQQALGQGPQFIFQYYEEEERQRGNFPDRFSGHQFPNYSSELNVNALLLGDSALYLCASSFSGDYTFGSGTRLTVV.

The chain is built from TRBV10-3 and TRBJ1-1; possibly TRBD1 for D (5 bases). Germline lookup yields CDR1 ENHRY and CDR2 SYGVKD. The V end was cut by 8 bases, the J end by 6 bases, with 19 bases between. The CDR3 consists of 14 residues. The CDR3 reads CAIGSGAQRAEAFF. In DNA form, the CDR3 reads TGTGCCATCGGAAGCGGGGCCCAGCGGGCTGAAGCTTTCTTT.

The rearrangement links TRBV28 to TRBJ2-7; D is ambiguous. This CDR3 contains 11 residues. Germline lookup yields CDR1 MDHEN and CDR2 SYDVKM. V was trimmed by 6 bases and J by 6 bases, leaving 9 bases between them. The CDR3 DNA reads TGTGCCAGCAGGAGAGACTCCGAGCAGTACTTC. As protein: CASRRDSEQYF.

The chain recombines TRBV10-2 with TRBJ2-3, with 11 nucleotides matching TRBD2. Looked up from germline, CDR1 is WSHSY and CDR2 is SAAADI. This CDR3 spans 16 amino acids. Unmatched junction bases numbered 8, after V lost 8 bases and J lost 1 base. The CDR3 DNA reads TGCGCCAGCCGGCTAGCGGGAGGTGTTGGCACAGATACGCAGTATTTT. It specifies CASRLAGGVGTDTQYF.

This sequence joins TRBV9 and TRBJ2-1; no reliable D call. V lost 8 bases and J lost 3, with 6 bases in between. Looked up from germline, CDR1 is SGDLS and CDR2 is YYNGEE. The CDR3 spans 11 residues. DNA for the CDR3: TGTGCCAGTGGGCTCTACAATGAGCAGTTCTTC. The encoded protein is CASGLYNEQFF.

This chain uses TRBV19 with TRBJ2-7; D uncertain. The CDR3 runs to 14 residues. CDR1 is LNHDA, CDR2 SQIVND, per germline (reference sequence). V was trimmed by 5 bases and J by 3 bases, leaving 14 bases between them. Here the CDR3 DNA reads TGTGCCAGTAGTTACCGGATGGGAAACTACGAGCAGTACTTC. Translation gives CASSYRMGNYEQYF.

CDR3 loop: CASSYLGSSYNEQFF. Written as DNA, the CDR3 is TGTGCCAGCAGTTACCTCGGGAGCTCCTACAATGAGCAGTTCTTC. V gene TRBV27 combines with J gene TRBJ2-1; D may be TRBD2 (6 bases). Germline values: CDR1 MNHEY, CDR2 SMNVEV (reference sequence). This CDR3 comprises 15 residues. The V end was cut by 4 bases, the J end by 0 bases, with 10 bases between.

This chain joins TRBV25-1 and TRBJ2-3; TRBD2 matches at 10 bases. The CDR3 is 15 residues long. The germline V gene encodes CDR1 MGHDK and CDR2 SYGVNS. V was clipped by 4 bases and J by 0 bases; unmatched bases: 1. The DNA of the CDR3 is TGTGCCAGCAGTGGGACTAGCGGTAGCACAGATACGCAGTATTTT. Translated: CASSGTSGSTDTQYF.

The chain employs TRBV28 and TRBJ2-4; D is unresolved. Germline CDR1 MDHEN, CDR2 SYDVKM. The germline V and J ends were trimmed by 3 bases and 6 bases, with 15 bases remaining between them. CDR3 length: 15 amino acids. The CDR3 loop reads CASSFLNGVGNIQYF. The CDR3 DNA is TGTGCCAGCAGTTTCCTGAACGGAGTGGGAAACATTCAGTACTTC.

Comments on this clone: Other nucleotide sequences from this sample produce the same CDR3. The chain joins TRBV5-1 to TRBJ2-5, with D possibly matching TRBD2 (6 bases). Trimming removed 0 bases at V and 5 bases at J, with 8 bases between. CDR1 is SGHRS and CDR2 is YFSETQ in the germline V gene. This CDR3 comprises 13 residues. The CDR3 coding sequence is TGCGCCAGCAGCTTGGTTGGGGGGGAGACCCAGTACTTC. Translating gives CASSLVGGETQYF.

The chain carries TRBV27 and TRBJ1-2; a weak D match, TRBD1 (5 bases). The CDR3 consists of 16 residues. Per the germline V gene, CDR1 is MNHEY and CDR2 is SMNVEV (reference sequence). V lost 5 bases and J lost 2, with 18 bases in between. The DNA for the CDR3 is TGTGCCAGCAGTCCCCAGGGTGTTGGCAGGAACTATGGCTACACCTTC. Protein: CASSPQGVGRNYGYTF.

The chain has TRBV5-1 and TRBJ1-1; D is unclear. The germline gives CDR1 SGHRS, CDR2 YFSETQ. The CDR3 is 16 residues long. Trimming removed 0 bases from V and 1 base from J, with 13 bases in between. As DNA, the CDR3 is TGCGCCAGCAGCTTGGATCCCAGAACCTGGAACACTGAAGCTTTCTTT. This encodes CASSLDPRTWNTEAFF.

J is TRBJ2-5 and V is TRBV7-2, with 7 nucleotides matching TRBD2. V was pared by 1 base and J by 12 bases, with 5 bases of the junction left unmatched. Germline assignment: CDR1 SGHTA and CDR2 FQGNSA. The CDR3 totals 12 residues. CDR3 residues: CASSLDGREKYF. The CDR3 DNA reads TGTGCCAGCAGCTTAGATGGGCGGGAGAAGTACTTC. The whole variable domain, remainder taken from reference TRBV7-2 and TRBJ2-5, is GAGVSQSPSNKVTEKGKDVELRCDPISGHTALYWYRQSLGQGLEFLIYFQGNSAPDKSGLPSDRFSAERTGGSVSTLTIQRTQQEDSAVYLCASSLDGREKYFGPGTRLLVL.

The V call is TRBV27, the J call TRBJ2-2, with 12 bases aligning to TRBD1. This CDR3 is 15 amino acids long. Germline CDR1 MNHEY, CDR2 SMNVEV (reference sequence). J was trimmed by 5 bases and V by 7 bases; bases with no gene match: 5. The CDR3 DNA follows: TGTGCCAGCACCCGGGACAGGGGGCAGACCGGGGAGCTGTTTTTT. As protein: CASTRDRGQTGELFF.

The CDR3 DNA follows: TGTGCCAGCAGCTTGTTCATTAGCTCCTACAATGAGCAGTTCTTC. This encodes CASSLFISSYNEQFF. The V gene is TRBV11-2, the J gene TRBJ2-1, with D uncertain. The germline gives CDR1 SGHAT, CDR2 FQNNGV. With 3 bases removed from V and 0 bases from J, the gap between germline ends came to 9 bases. The length of the CDR3 is 15 residues.

The chain employs TRBV11-2 and TRBJ2-7; unclear D gene. Germline V gene lookup returns CDR1 SGHAT and CDR2 FQNNGV. V gave up 1 base and J gave up 5 bases, with 9 bases separating them. This CDR3 contains 13 residues. The CDR3 coding sequence is TGTGCCAGCAGCTTAGCAGTTGTTAACGAGCAGTACTTC. The encoded protein is CASSLAVVNEQYF.

The CDR3 DNA follows: TGTGCCAGCAGCTTAAGCGGCGGGAGACTTCAAGAGACCCAGTACTTC. Residues: CASSLSGGRLQETQYF. The chain couples TRBV11-2 to TRBJ2-5, with 7 nucleotides matching TRBD2. The J segment lost 2 bases and the V segment lost 2 bases, leaving 8 bases of the junction unmatched. The CDR3 has 16 amino acids. From germline, CDR1 is SGHAT and CDR2 FQNNGV.

The genes are TRBV5-6 and TRBJ2-3; 7 positions match TRBD2. The CDR3 consists of 17 residues. Per germline, CDR1 SGHDT and CDR2 YYEEEE. J gave up 5 bases and V 3 bases, and 15 bases lay outside the gene matches. This CDR3 is CASSSIETSEFLDTQYF. In DNA form, the CDR3 reads TGTGCCAGCAGCTCCATTGAAACTAGCGAGTTTCTAGATACGCAGTATTTT.

CDR3 DNA: TGCGCCAGCAGCCAAGACGGGGGCCTCACAGATACGCAGTATTTT. Translation: CASSQDGGLTDTQYF. The chain combines TRBV4-1 with TRBJ2-3, with D perhaps given as TRBD1 or TRBD2 (6 bases each). Germline CDR1 reads MGHRA; CDR2 reads YSYEKL. Trimming pared 0 bases from V and 2 bases from J, leaving 9 bases between. The length of the CDR3 is 15 residues.

The chain employs TRBV4-3 and TRBJ1-4; D is uncertain. CDR3 length: 14 amino acids. V was pared by 4 bases and J by 4 bases, with 10 bases between. CDR1 and CDR2 from the germline V gene are LGHNA and YSLEER. This chain's CDR3 is CASSLTVFNEKLFF. Written as DNA, the CDR3 is TGCGCCAGCAGCCTAACAGTGTTTAATGAAAAACTGTTTTTT.

The V and J genes are TRBV11-2 and TRBJ2-7; possibly TRBD1 for D (6 bases). The V end was cut by 3 bases, the J end by 0 bases, with 9 bases between. CDR1 SGHAT and CDR2 FQNNGV come from the germline V gene. CDR3 size: 14 residues. This chain's CDR3 is CASSFGQNSYEQYF. CDR3 nucleotides: TGTGCCAGCAGCTTCGGACAGAACTCCTACGAGCAGTACTTC. Complete variable domain (other parts from reference TRBV11-2 and TRBJ2-7): EAGVAQSPRYKIIEKRQSVAFWCNPISGHATLYWYQQILGQGPKLLIQFQNNGVVDDSQLPKDRFSAERLKGVDSTLKIQPAKLEDSAVYLCASSFGQNSYEQYFGPGTRLTVT.

This chain links TRBV10-2 with TRBJ2-1; D ambiguous. Germline V CDR1 and CDR2: WSHSY, SAAADI. The CDR3 totals 13 residues. The germline V and J ends were trimmed by 3 bases and 7 bases, with 10 bases remaining between them. CDR3 DNA sequence: TGCGCCAGCAGTGACGGCACTTGGAATGAGCAGTTCTTC. Translation gives CASSDGTWNEQFF.

V usage is TRBV7-2 and J usage is TRBJ1-4; D possibly corresponds to TRBD1 (5 bases). V lost 6 bases, J lost 4 bases, and 15 bases lay in between. The CDR3 has 15 amino acids. Germline V gives CDR1 SGHTA, CDR2 FQGNSA. CDR3 region: CASRSQGAGNEKLFF. The CDR3 bases are TGTGCCAGCAGATCCCAGGGCGCGGGTAATGAAAAACTGTTTTTT.

The CDR3 region has the DNA TGCGCCAGCAGTGCCGGGACAGGGATTTTCTTT. Its protein is CASSAGTGIFF. This chain connects TRBV10-1 to TRBJ1-1; 9 nucleotides agree with TRBD1. J gave up 13 bases and V 4 bases, and 4 bases lay outside the gene matches. Per germline, CDR1 WNHNN and CDR2 SYGVQD (reference sequence). The CDR3 runs 11 residues.

V is TRBV20-1 and J is TRBJ2-7; perhaps TRBD2 as D (7 bases). Germline V gene lookup returns CDR1 DFQATT and CDR2 SNEGSKA (reference sequence). CDR3 length: 11 amino acids. As DNA, the CDR3 is TGCACGGGGGGCAGCTCCTACGAGCAGTACTTC. Its translation is CTGGSSYEQYF.